A selection of T cell receptor beta chains follows, all from one sample in a study of graft-versus-host responses after intestinal transplantation. Generated by immunoSEQ multiplex PCR, the TCRdb table keeps only in-frame clones and is missing some. The repertoire holds 80,000 or so clones, about 92% seen once, with roughly 0.64% in the top ten. This material consisted of PBMCs, taken 98 days after intestinal transplantation. The receptors were sampled from a human patient who received an intestinal transplant, so some T cells may come from the graft donor. CDR3s leave out the opening cysteine and the closing phenylalanine or tryptophan.

CDR3 protein	V gene	J gene
ASSQEISWLAEGRDEQF	TRBV14	TRBJ2-1
ASSLDSGGTPLH	TRBV11-2	TRBJ1-6
ASSIETRVTDTQY	TRBV19	TRBJ2-3
ASTSQGFTYEQY	TRBV6-1	TRBJ2-7
ASSPPTNSYEQY	TRBV5-1	TRBJ2-7
ASSAGAVSYEQY	TRBV6-1	TRBJ2-7
ATSRGSYEQY	TRBV15	TRBJ2-7
ASSPLSIGLTNEKLF	TRBV18	TRBJ1-4
ASSPTSGRVNEQY	TRBV9	TRBJ2-7
ASTQRGGPSYEQY	TRBV13	NA
ASTFEVEGKQY	TRBV6-5	TRBJ2-7
ASSERWTDTQY	TRBV10-2	TRBJ2-3
ASSATGAYGYT	TRBV5-1	TRBJ1-2
ASSQKQGPGRGPYGYT	TRBV4-1	TRBJ1-2
ASSRQGASGKGETQY	TRBV28	TRBJ2-5
ASSLAPYQLAGEWETQY	TRBV7-8	TRBJ2-5
ASRFSSGTDTQY	TRBV21-1	TRBJ2-3
AWAAGGSYEQY	TRBV28	TRBJ2-7
ASTAQGAYNEQF	TRBV6-1	TRBJ2-1
ASSPSSGNTIY	TRBV7-9	TRBJ1-3
ASSLTGTYTDTQY	TRBV7-3	TRBJ2-3
ASRDRGRNQPQH	TRBV6-4	TRBJ1-5
ASSPRTSGRADTQY	TRBV5-1	TRBJ2-3
ASGTSIRDEQF	TRBV5-1	TRBJ2-1
ASSPRVDYQETQY	TRBV6-5	TRBJ2-5
ASSALALGLEAF	TRBV6-1	TRBJ1-1
ASRRTGADTEAF	TRBV27	TRBJ1-1
ASSIFTGGTEAF	TRBV6-6	TRBJ1-1
ASSVGVGISRTNEKLF	TRBV9	TRBJ1-4
ASSEASIVDEQF	TRBV10-2	TRBJ2-1
ASGPGQGFNEQF	TRBV12-5	TRBJ2-1
ASSLRGRGRDRIGYNEQF	TRBV27	TRBJ2-1
AISESGGQGWYGYT	TRBV10-3	TRBJ1-2
ASTRSTATNEKLF	TRBV6-5	TRBJ1-4
ASSITDPRSSYNSPLH	TRBV19	TRBJ1-6
ATSRVRENQPQH	TRBV15	TRBJ1-5
ASSLAGQGGTGELF	TRBV5-4	TRBJ2-2
ASSATDTQY	TRBV19	TRBJ2-3
ASSLSSSGNTIY	TRBV5-6	TRBJ1-3
AWSVRGRGEQY	TRBV30	TRBJ2-7
ASSAEDSEAF	TRBV28	TRBJ1-1
ASSVGTGYNEQF	TRBV9	TRBJ2-1